The next 8 T cell receptor beta chains were all read from a single sample in a study of identical twins. From the 5' RACE reads, TCRdb called clonotypes with MiXCR, one entry per CDR3 protein. The data show around 280,000 distinct CDR3 sequences, approximately 8% seen once. Another study also made use of these data, one on yellow fever vaccine responses in identical twins.

Sample: memory (CD45RO+) T cells sorted from blood. These receptor sequences come from a woman aged 18-30 years in good health.

This clonotype was observed at least ten times. CDR3 loop: CASSEESFRGYTF. DNA for the CDR3: TGTGCCAGCAGTGAAGAGTCGTTCCGCGGCTACACCTTC. The chain employs TRBV6-1 and TRBJ1-2; D is uncertain. V was clipped by 1 base and J by 8 bases, with 11 bases between them. Germline V gene sequence: CDR1 MNHNS, CDR2 SASEGT. The CDR3 has 13 residues.

V gene TRBV11-2 combines with J gene TRBJ2-5, with D possibly being TRBD1 (6 bases). The CDR3 sequence is 14 residues long. Per the germline V gene, CDR1 is SGHAT and CDR2 is FQNNGV. The V end was cut by 5 bases, the J end by 5 bases, with 15 bases between. The CDR3 nucleotides are TGTGCCAGCAGCCGAGGAAAGGGGGTTGAGACCCAGTACTTC. Protein sequence: CASSRGKGVETQYF.

This clonotype was seen repeatedly, ten times or more. The J gene is TRBJ2-1, the V gene TRBV20-1; a weak D match, TRBD2 (7 bases). The CDR3 has 14 residues. In germline, CDR1 is DFQATT, CDR2 SNEGSKA (reference sequence). Trimming removed 5 bases from V and 4 bases from J, with 15 bases in between. DNA for the CDR3: TGCAGTGCTGACGGGGGGCTCGGGTACAATGAGCAGTTCTTC. Translation: CSADGGLGYNEQFF.

The gene calls are TRBV20-1 and TRBJ2-1; 8 bases line up with TRBD1. Germline lookup yields CDR1 DFQATT and CDR2 SNEGSKA (reference sequence). Unmatched junction bases numbered 4, after V lost 7 bases and J lost 2 bases. This CDR3 is 13 amino acids long. CDR3 DNA sequence: TGCAGTGGCGACAGGGGCACCTACAATGAGCAGTTCTTC. Its translation: CSGDRGTYNEQFF.

This clonotype was counted only a few times. The CDR3 loop is CASSLAPAYEQYV. The CDR3 nucleotides are TGCGCCAGCAGCTTGGCGCCAGCCTACGAGCAGTACGTC. The chain carries TRBV5-1 and TRBJ2-7; no reliable D call. CDR1 SGHRS and CDR2 YFSETQ come from the germline V gene. This CDR3 has 13 amino acids. The V end lost 0 bases, the J end lost 2 bases, and 6 bases lay between the germline ends.

This clonotype occurred a few times. The chain is built from TRBV11-3 and TRBJ2-2, with TRBD1 identical over 8 bases. This CDR3 has 15 amino acids. Germline V gene sequence: CDR1 SGHNT, CDR2 YENEEA. V was pared by 5 bases and J by 7 bases, with 9 bases of the junction left unmatched. CDR3 in DNA: TGTGCCAGCAGCCCAGCGGACAGGGAGGTCGGGGAGCTGTTTTTT. Translation gives CASSPADREVGELFF.

The sample holds many counts of this clonotype. The V and J genes are TRBV5-1 and TRBJ2-1; TRBD2 aligns across 14 bases. CDR1 and CDR2 (germline): SGHRS, YFSETQ. This CDR3 comprises 15 residues. Trimming cost V 4 bases and J 10 bases; bases outside gene matches: 7. CDR3 DNA sequence: TGCGCCAGCAGCCAAGGGACTAGCGGGAGCGGAGAGCAGTTCTTC. This gives the protein CASSQGTSGSGEQFF.

V is TRBV7-2 and J is TRBJ2-1; D call uncertain. V shed 5 bases and J shed 9 bases, with 14 bases lying between them. The CDR3 runs to 13 residues. The germline V gene has CDR1 SGHTA and CDR2 FQGNSA. CDR3 DNA sequence: TGTGCCAGCAGCCGTGGACCACTAAGTGAGCAGTTCTTC. Protein: CASSRGPLSEQFF.